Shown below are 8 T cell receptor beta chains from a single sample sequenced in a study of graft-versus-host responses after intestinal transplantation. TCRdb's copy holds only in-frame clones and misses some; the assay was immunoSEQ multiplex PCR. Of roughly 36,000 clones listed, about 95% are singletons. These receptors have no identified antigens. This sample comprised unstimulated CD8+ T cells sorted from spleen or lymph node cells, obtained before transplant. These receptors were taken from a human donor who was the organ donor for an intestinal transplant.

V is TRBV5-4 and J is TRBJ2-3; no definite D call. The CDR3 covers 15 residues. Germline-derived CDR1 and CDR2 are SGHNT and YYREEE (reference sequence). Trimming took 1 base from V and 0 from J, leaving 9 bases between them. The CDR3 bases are TGTGCCAGCAGCTTGTACGACCTTAGCACAGATACGCAGTATTTT. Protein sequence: CASSLYDLSTDTQYF.

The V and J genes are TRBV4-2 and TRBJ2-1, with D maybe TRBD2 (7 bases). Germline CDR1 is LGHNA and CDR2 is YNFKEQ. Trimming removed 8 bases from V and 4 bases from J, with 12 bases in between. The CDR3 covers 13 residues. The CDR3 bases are TGTGCCAGCCGGGGGGCCGGATACAATGAGCAGTTCTTC. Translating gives CASRGAGYNEQFF.

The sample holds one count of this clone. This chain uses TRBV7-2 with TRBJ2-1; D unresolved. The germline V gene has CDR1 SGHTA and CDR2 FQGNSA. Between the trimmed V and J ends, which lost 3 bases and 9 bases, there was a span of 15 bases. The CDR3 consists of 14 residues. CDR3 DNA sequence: TGTGCCAGCAGCTTCCTCTCGGAGCCGAGTGAGCAGTTCTTC. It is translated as CASSFLSEPSEQFF.

The DNA for the CDR3 is TGTGCCAGCAGCCAAGATTACGGGGATTGGTATGGCTACACCTTC. It codes for CASSQDYGDWYGYTF. The chain couples TRBV4-2 to TRBJ1-2; no clear D gene. This CDR3 is 15 amino acids long. Trimming pared 0 bases from V and 5 bases from J, leaving 13 bases between. Germline values: CDR1 LGHNA, CDR2 YNFKEQ.

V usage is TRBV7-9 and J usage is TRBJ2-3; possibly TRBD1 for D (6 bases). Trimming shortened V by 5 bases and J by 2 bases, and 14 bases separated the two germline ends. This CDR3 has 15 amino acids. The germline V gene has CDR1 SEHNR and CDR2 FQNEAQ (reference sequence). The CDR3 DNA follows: TGTGCCAGCAGCGGACGGACAGAACTCACAGATACGCAGTATTTT. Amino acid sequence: CASSGRTELTDTQYF.

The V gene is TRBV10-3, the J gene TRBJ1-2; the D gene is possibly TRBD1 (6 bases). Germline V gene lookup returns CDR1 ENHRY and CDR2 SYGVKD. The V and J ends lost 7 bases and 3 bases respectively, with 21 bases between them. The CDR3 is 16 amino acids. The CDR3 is CAITGGHRQEYYGYTF. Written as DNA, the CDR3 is TGTGCCATCACCGGGGGGCACAGACAAGAATACTATGGCTACACCTTC.

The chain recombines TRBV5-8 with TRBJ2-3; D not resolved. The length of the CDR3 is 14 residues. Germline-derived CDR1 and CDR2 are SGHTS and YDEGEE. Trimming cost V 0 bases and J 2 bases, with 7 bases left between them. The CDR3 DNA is TGTGCCAGCAGCTTGGGGACGTTCACAGATACGCAGTATTTT. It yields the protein CASSLGTFTDTQYF.

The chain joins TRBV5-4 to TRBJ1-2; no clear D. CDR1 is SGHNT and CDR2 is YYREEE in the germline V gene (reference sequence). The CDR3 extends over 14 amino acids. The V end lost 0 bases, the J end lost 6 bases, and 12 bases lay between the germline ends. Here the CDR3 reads CASSLVESGNGYTF. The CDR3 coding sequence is TGTGCCAGCAGCTTGGTAGAGTCGGGAAATGGCTACACCTTC.